This TCR beta chain was captured in a study of cytomegalovirus exposure and HLA in healthy donors. V lost 8 bases and J 9 bases, leaving 16 bases between the germline ends. The CDR3 spans 12 residues. From germline, CDR1 is SEHNR and CDR2 FQNEAQ (reference sequence). A word on this clone: Its antigen is unidentified.

General study points: In a later analysis, CMV-associated beta chains were mostly HLA-associated, it appeared.

Use of 60 Vbeta and 13 Jbeta primers characterized the PCR. Here immunoSEQ multiplex PCR was the method, and the copy in TCRdb shows in-frame clones only, minus some. This table holds about 140,000 clones, roughly 77% found once. The chain recombines TRBV7-9 with TRBJ2-5, with D possibly being TRBD2 (5 bases). The sample was PBMCs. The TCR originated in a young man in good health. Here the CDR3 DNA reads TGTGCCAGCTCCTTGGGCCAGGAGGCCCAGTACTTC. Translating gives CASSLGQEAQYF.